This TCR beta chain was found in a study of PD-1 blockade in classical Hodgkin lymphoma. Whole-study findings and limits: Newly diagnosed patients had baseline TCR diversity that was reportedly lower than that of healthy donors. Underlying causes for the observed repertoire differences were not defined, possibly disease activity or prior therapy.

Time point of the sample: newly diagnosed, previously untreated cHL patient sample. As a comparison, the study used PBMCs from newly diagnosed, untreated classical Hodgkin lymphoma. On this clone: Its antigen is currently unknown.

Profiled with immunoSEQ multiplex PCR; TCRdb holds only in-frame clones, not every one. The repertoire consists of 30,000 to 35,000 clones, with 85% to 95% occurring once and the leading ten covering roughly 2.5%. Trimming at V came to 3 bases and at J to 5 bases, leaving 12 bases not matched to a gene. The CDR3 contains 17 residues. The germline gives CDR1 MGHRA, CDR2 YSYEKL. The sequenced material came from peripheral blood mononuclear cells (PBMCs). The receptor's source is a human donor with classical Hodgkin lymphoma. The rearrangement links TRBV4-1 to TRBJ2-3; 9 bases are a match to TRBD1. This CDR3 reads CASSHITGTGKLDTQYF. The CDR3 DNA follows: TGCGCCAGCAGCCATATAACCGGGACAGGGAAGTTAGATACGCAGTATTTT.